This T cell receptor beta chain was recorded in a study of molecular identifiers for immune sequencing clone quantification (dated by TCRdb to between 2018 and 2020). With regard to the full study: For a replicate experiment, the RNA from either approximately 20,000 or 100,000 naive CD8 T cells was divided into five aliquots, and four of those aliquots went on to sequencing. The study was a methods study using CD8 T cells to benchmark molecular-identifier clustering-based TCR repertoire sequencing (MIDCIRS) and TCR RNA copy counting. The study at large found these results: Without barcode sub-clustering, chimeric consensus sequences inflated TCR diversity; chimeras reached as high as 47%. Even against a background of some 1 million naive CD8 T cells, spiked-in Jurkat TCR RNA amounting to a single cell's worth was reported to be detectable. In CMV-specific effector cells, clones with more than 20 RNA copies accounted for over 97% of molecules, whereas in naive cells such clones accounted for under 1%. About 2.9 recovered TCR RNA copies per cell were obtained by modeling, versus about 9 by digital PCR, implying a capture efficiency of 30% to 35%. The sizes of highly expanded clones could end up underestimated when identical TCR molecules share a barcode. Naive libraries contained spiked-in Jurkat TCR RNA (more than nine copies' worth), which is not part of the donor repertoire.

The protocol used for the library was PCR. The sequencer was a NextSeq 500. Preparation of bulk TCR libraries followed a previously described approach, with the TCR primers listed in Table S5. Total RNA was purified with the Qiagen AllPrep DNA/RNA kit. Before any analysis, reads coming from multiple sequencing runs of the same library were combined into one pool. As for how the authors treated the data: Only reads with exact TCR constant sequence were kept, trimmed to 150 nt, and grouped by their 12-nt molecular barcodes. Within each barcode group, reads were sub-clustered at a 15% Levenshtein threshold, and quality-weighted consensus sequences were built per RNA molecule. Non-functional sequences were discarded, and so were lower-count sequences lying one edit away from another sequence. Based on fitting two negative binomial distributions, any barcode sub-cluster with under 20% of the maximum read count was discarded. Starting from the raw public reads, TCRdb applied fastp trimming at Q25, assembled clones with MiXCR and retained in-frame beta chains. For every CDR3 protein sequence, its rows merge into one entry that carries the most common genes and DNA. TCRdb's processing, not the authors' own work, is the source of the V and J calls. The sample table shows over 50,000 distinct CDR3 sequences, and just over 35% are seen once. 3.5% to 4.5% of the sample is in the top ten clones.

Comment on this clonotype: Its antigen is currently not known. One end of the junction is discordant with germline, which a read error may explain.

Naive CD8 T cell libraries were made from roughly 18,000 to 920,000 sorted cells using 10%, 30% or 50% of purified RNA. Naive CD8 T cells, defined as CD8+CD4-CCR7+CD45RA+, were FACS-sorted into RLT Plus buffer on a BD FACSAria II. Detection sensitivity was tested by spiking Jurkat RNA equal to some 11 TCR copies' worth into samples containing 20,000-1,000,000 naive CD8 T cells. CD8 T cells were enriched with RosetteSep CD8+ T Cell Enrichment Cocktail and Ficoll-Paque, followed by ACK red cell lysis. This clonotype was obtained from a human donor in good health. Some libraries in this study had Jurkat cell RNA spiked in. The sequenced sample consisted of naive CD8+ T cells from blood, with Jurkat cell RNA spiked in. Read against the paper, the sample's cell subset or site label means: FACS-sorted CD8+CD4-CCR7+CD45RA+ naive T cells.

The encoded CDR3 is CSASTGGRTTDTQNF. The bases read TGCAGTGCGAGTACTGGCGGGAGGACCACAGATACGCAGAATTTT. Recombination linked TRBV20-1 to TRBJ2-3; TRBD2 matches 8 bases in the middle. The CDR3 has 15 amino acids, counting the end cysteine and phenylalanine. The entry retains the CDR3 DNA only, 45 bases that are in frame from base 1. Looking up the germline V gene (reference sequence) yields CDR1 DFQATT and CDR2 SNEGSKA.